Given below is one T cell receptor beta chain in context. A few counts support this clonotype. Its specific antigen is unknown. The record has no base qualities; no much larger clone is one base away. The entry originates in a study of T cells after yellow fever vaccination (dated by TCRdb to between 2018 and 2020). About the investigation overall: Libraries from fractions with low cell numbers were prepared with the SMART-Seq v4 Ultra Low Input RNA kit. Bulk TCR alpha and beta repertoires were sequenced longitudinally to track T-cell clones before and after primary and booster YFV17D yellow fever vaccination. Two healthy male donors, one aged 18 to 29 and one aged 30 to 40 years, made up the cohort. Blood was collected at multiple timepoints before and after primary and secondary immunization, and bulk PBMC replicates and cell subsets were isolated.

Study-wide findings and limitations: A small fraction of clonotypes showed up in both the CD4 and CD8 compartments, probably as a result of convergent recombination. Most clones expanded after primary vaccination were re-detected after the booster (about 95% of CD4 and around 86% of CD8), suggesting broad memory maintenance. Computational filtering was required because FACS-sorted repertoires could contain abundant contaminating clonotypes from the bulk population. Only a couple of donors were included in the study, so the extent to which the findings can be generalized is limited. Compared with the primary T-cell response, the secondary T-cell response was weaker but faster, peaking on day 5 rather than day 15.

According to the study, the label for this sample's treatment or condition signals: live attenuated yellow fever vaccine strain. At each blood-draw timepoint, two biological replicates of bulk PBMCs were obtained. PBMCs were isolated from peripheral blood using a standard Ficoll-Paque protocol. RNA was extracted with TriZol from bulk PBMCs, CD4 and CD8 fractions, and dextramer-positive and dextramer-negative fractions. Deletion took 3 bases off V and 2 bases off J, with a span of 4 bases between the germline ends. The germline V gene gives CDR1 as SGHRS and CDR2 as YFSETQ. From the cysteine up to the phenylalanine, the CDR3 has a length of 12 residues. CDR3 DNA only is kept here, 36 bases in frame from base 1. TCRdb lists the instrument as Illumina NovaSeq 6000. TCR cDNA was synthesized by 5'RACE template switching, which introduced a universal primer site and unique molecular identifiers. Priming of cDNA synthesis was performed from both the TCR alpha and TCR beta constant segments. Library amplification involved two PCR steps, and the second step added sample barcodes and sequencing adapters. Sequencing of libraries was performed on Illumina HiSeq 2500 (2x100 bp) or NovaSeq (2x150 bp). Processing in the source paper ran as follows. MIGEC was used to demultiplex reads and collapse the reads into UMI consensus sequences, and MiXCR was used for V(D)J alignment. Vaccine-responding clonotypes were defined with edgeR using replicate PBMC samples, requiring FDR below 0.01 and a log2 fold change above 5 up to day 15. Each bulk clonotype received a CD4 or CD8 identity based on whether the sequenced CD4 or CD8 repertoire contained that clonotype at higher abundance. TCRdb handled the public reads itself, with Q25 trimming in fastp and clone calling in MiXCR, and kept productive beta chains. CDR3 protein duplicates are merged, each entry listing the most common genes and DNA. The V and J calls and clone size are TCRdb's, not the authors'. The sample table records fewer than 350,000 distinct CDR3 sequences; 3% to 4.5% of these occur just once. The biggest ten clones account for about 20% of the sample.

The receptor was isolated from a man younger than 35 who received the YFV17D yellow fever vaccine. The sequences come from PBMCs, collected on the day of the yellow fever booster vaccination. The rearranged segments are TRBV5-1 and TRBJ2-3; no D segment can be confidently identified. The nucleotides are TGCGCCAGCAGCTCACTCACAGATACGCAGTATTTT. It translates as CASSSLTDTQYF.